The next 29 T cell receptor beta chains were all read from a single sample in a study of early T cells in non-severe SARS-CoV-2 infection. MiXCR, run by TCRdb on the 5' RACE reads, gives a single entry per CDR3 protein. The sample contains about 59,000 distinct CDR3 sequences, 13% of which appear only once. Sequencing used whole blood, obtained at baseline. These receptors originate from an adult who was a healthcare worker with PCR-confirmed SARS-CoV-2 infection or an uninfected control (not recorded which).

This clonotype came up a few times. As DNA, the CDR3 is TGCAGCGCCGGACGGACAGGGGAGGTCGAAGCTTTCTTT. Protein sequence: CSAGRTGEVEAFF. The chain joins TRBV29-1 to TRBJ1-1, with 9 bases aligning to TRBD1. CDR1 SQVTM and CDR2 ANQGSEA come from the germline V gene. Unmatched junction bases numbered 11, after V lost 7 bases and J lost 8 bases. The CDR3 has 13 residues. The full variable domain, rest sourced from reference TRBV29-1 and TRBJ1-1, is SAVISQKPSRDICQRGTSLTIQCQVDSQVTMMFWYRQQPGQSLTLIATANQGSEATYESGFVIDKFPISRPNLTFSTLTVSNMSPEDSSIYLCSAGRTGEVEAFFGQGTRLTVV.

As for this clonotype: One end of the junction does not line up with germline, which may come from a read error. The chain combines TRBV7-7 with TRBJ2-1; 8 nucleotides match TRBD1. The CDR3 consists of 14 residues. Looked up from germline, CDR1 is SSHAT and CDR2 is FNYEAQ (reference sequence). The CDR3 reads CASSLADREDEQFF. CDR3 in DNA: TGTGCTAGCAGCTTAGCGGACAGGGAGGATGAGCAGTTCTTC.

The CDR3 bases are TGTGCCAGCAGACCTCTGGACAGAGACTATGGCTACACCTTC. It is translated as CASRPLDRDYGYTF. The gene calls are TRBV11-2 and TRBJ1-2; tentative D call: TRBD1 (6 bases). Deletions cut 6 bases from V and 3 bases from J, with 14 bases between. The CDR3 loop spans 14 amino acids. CDR1 is SGHAT and CDR2 is FQNNGV in the germline V gene.

This clonotype has at least ten counts. The chain uses TRBV13 and TRBJ1-1, with D unresolved. The CDR3 runs to 13 residues. Germline assignment: CDR1 PRHDT and CDR2 FYEKMQ (reference sequence). The V gene lost 2 bases and the J gene lost 1 base, with 5 bases spanning the gap. CDR3 sequence: CASSLKRNTEAFF. Here the CDR3 DNA reads TGTGCCAGCAGCTTAAAACGGAACACTGAAGCTTTCTTT.

The chain has TRBV12-3 or TRBV12-4 and TRBJ1-2; the D gene is possibly TRBD1 (5 bases). This CDR3 region has 14 residues. Between the trimmed V and J ends, which lost 6 bases and 4 bases, there was a span of 15 bases. DNA of the CDR3: TGTGCCAGCAGGGGACGGACAAATTTCTATGGCTACACCTTC. It specifies CASRGRTNFYGYTF.

At least ten counts were recorded for this clonotype. The chain has TRBV19 and TRBJ1-5; D is perhaps TRBD1 (6 bases). V was clipped by 9 bases and J by 5 bases, with 23 bases between them. CDR1 and CDR2 (germline): LNHDA, SQIVND (reference sequence). The CDR3 is 16 residues long. CDR3 nucleotides: TGTGCCAGCCAAACCATCTCAGGACAGAGGGATCAGCCCCAGCATTTT. Amino acid sequence: CASQTISGQRDQPQHF.

In this sample, this clonotype turned up a few times. CDR3 sequence: CASSEAGSGANVLTF. As DNA, the CDR3 is TGTGCCAGCAGTGAAGCAGGCTCTGGGGCCAACGTCCTGACTTTC. The chain carries TRBV6-1 and TRBJ2-6; the D is unclear. The CDR3 covers 15 residues. CDR1 and CDR2 (germline): MNHNS, SASEGT. V was clipped by 0 bases and J by 0 bases, with 3 bases between them.

Many counts were recorded for this clonotype. The rearrangement links TRBV29-1 to TRBJ2-3; 14 positions match TRBD2. The germline gives CDR1 SQVTM, CDR2 ANQGSEA. The CDR3 spans 15 residues. V lost 6 bases to trimming and J lost 4 bases; unmatched junction nucleotides: 6. DNA of the CDR3: TGCAGCGTGGGGACTAGCGGGGGCTGGGCAGATACGCAGTATTTT. This translates into CSVGTSGGWADTQYF.

The rearrangement uses TRBV18 and TRBJ1-1; D is ambiguous. V was trimmed by 3 bases and J by 0 bases, leaving 11 bases between them. CDR1 and CDR2 (germline): KGHSH, LQKENI. The CDR3 spans 15 residues. CDR3 sequence (DNA): TGTGCCAGCTCACCTCCTTCGATTTTGAACACTGAAGCTTTCTTT. Translation: CASSPPSILNTEAFF.

This clonotype was seen more than once but under ten times. The CDR3 region has the DNA TGTGCCAGCAGTTTAGGGGGATATTATAACTATGGCTACACCTTC. Amino acid sequence: CASSLGGYYNYGYTF. This chain links TRBV12-3 or TRBV12-4 with TRBJ1-2; D call uncertain. The CDR3 has 15 residues. With 1 base removed from V and 1 base from J, the gap between germline ends came to 10 bases.

This clonotype has a count of ten or more. The chain links TRBV2 to TRBJ2-3; the D is unclear. The germline V gene encodes CDR1 SNHLY and CDR2 FYNNEI. CDR3 size: 19 residues. V lost 8 bases to trimming and J lost 3 bases, with 30 bases between them. This CDR3 is CASPPPSLTAVGRTDTQYF. The CDR3 nucleotides are TGTGCCAGCCCACCACCATCTTTGACGGCCGTCGGGCGGACAGATACGCAGTATTTT.

The table lists this clonotype with a few counts. The J gene is TRBJ2-5, the V gene TRBV29-1; the match to TRBD1 covers 7 bases. The trim removed 0 bases at V and 2 bases at J, leaving 3 bases unmatched. This CDR3 has 14 amino acids. CDR1 is SQVTM and CDR2 is ANQGSEA in the germline V gene. The chain's CDR3 is CSVEDPRGQETQYF. CDR3 nucleotide sequence: TGCAGCGTTGAAGATCCCAGGGGGCAAGAGACCCAGTACTTC.

This clonotype turned up a few times. The V and J genes are TRBV27 and TRBJ2-1; D is unresolved. CDR3 length equals 10 residues. Germline V CDR1 and CDR2: MNHEY, SMNVEV (reference sequence). Trimming pared 10 bases from V and 6 bases from J, leaving 7 bases between. The DNA of the CDR3 is TGTGCCATCGGATCCAATGAGCAGTTCTTC. It codes for CAIGSNEQFF.

A few counts support this clonotype. CDR3 DNA: TGCAGCGTTGTGGTACCCTACAATGAGCAGTTCTTC. Protein: CSVVVPYNEQFF. The chain joins TRBV29-1 to TRBJ2-1; D is unclear. Trimming took 4 bases from V and 2 from J, leaving 6 bases between them. The V gene's germline CDR1 is SQVTM and CDR2 ANQGSEA. The CDR3 sequence is 12 residues long.

Here the CDR3 reads CASSLLGLESQYF. The CDR3 DNA sequence: TGTGCCAGCAGCTTACTGGGTTTGGAGTCCCAGTACTTC. The V and J genes are TRBV7-9 and TRBJ2-5; the D is unclear. Germline CDR1 and CDR2: SEHNR and FQNEAQ (reference sequence). The CDR3 covers 13 residues. Trimming pared 2 bases from V and 9 bases from J, leaving 13 bases between.

A few counts support this clonotype. This chain links TRBV20-1 with TRBJ2-1; D is unclear. V was cut by 7 bases and J by 2 bases, with 6 bases left in between. Germline V CDR1 and CDR2: DFQATT, SNEGSKA (reference sequence). The CDR3 has 11 residues. The CDR3 region has the DNA TGCAGTGTCGCCACCTACAATGAGCAGTTCTTC. It yields the protein CSVATYNEQFF.

This clonotype has just a few counts. The chain carries TRBV2 and TRBJ2-5; D is possibly TRBD1 (5 bases). The V gene's germline CDR1 is SNHLY and CDR2 FYNNEI. Deletions cut 5 bases from V and 1 base from J, with 11 bases between. The CDR3 has 14 residues. The DNA for the CDR3 is TGTGCCAGCAGTCCGACAGCTTCCCAAGAGACCCAGTACTTC. It codes for CASSPTASQETQYF.

V and J are TRBV6-2 or TRBV6-3 and TRBJ2-3, with D uncertain. The CDR3 is 11 residues long. The germline gives CDR1 MNHEY, CDR2 SVGEGT. Trimming shortened V by 6 bases and J by 2 bases, and 3 bases separated the two germline ends. In nucleotides, the CDR3 is TGTGCCAGCAGAACCACAGATACGCAGTATTTT. Its translation: CASRTTDTQYF.

A few counts support this clonotype. The rearrangement uses TRBV6-5 and TRBJ2-7; no clear D gene. CDR1 is MNHEY and CDR2 is SVGAGI in the germline V gene. This CDR3 has 15 residues. With 0 bases removed from V and 0 bases from J, the gap between germline ends came to 9 bases. The CDR3 coding sequence is TGTGCCAGCAGTTACTCGACTCGGGCCTCCTACGAGCAGTACTTC. Translation: CASSYSTRASYEQYF.

This clonotype was seen at least ten times. CDR3: CASSFRGPGELFF. The CDR3 coding sequence is TGTGCCAGCAGTTTTCGGGGTCCCGGGGAGCTGTTTTTT. The chain recombines TRBV28 with TRBJ2-2; tentative D call: TRBD2 (5 bases). This CDR3 has 13 amino acids. V lost 3 bases and J lost 6, with 8 bases in between. The germline gives CDR1 MDHEN, CDR2 SYDVKM.

The chain is built from TRBV2 and TRBJ2-3; D call uncertain. Germline V gene lookup returns CDR1 SNHLY and CDR2 FYNNEI. The CDR3 covers 12 residues. V was trimmed by 8 bases and J by 6 bases, leaving 12 bases between them. Here the CDR3 reads CASAWFRDTQYF. CDR3 sequence (DNA): TGTGCCAGCGCATGGTTCCGGGATACGCAGTATTTT.

At least ten counts were recorded for this clonotype. The genes are TRBV20-1 and TRBJ2-2; D might be TRBD2 (6 bases). The CDR3 totals 16 residues. The germline V gene encodes CDR1 DFQATT and CDR2 SNEGSKA (reference sequence). Trimming shortened V by 0 bases and J by 1 base, and 12 bases separated the two germline ends. CDR3 bases: TGCAGTGCTAGAGATAACGTAGCGGAGAACACCGGGGAGCTGTTTTTT. Translating gives CSARDNVAENTGELFF.

The chain is built from TRBV11-2 and TRBJ2-7, with 7 bases lining up with TRBD1. J was trimmed by 3 bases and V by 4 bases; bases with no gene match: 9. Germline lookup yields CDR1 SGHAT and CDR2 FQNNGV. The CDR3 has 15 amino acids. The CDR3: CASSSGQVTLYEQYF. CDR3 sequence (DNA): TGTGCCAGCAGCTCAGGACAGGTTACGCTCTACGAGCAGTACTTC.

This clonotype has at least ten counts. The chain is built from TRBV4-1 and TRBJ1-6; 7 positions match TRBD1. This CDR3 is 16 amino acids long. The trim removed 1 base at V and 15 bases at J, leaving 15 bases unmatched. Per the germline V gene, CDR1 is MGHRA and CDR2 is YSYEKL. The CDR3, as DNA: TGCGCCAGCAGCCAAGCGTTCGGGACAGCCCAAGGAGTCCTCCACTTT. It yields the protein CASSQAFGTAQGVLHF.

The sample holds a few counts of this clonotype. The chain links TRBV19 to TRBJ2-2, with a weak D call TRBD1 (7 bases). This CDR3 region has 15 residues. Deletions cut 3 bases from V and 1 base from J, with 9 bases between. The germline CDR1 and CDR2 sequences are LNHDA and SQIVND (reference sequence). CDR3 in amino acids: CASSIQGGNTGELFF. In DNA form, the CDR3 reads TGTGCCAGTAGTATCCAGGGGGGGAACACCGGGGAGCTGTTTTTT.

This clonotype was observed a few times. This chain links TRBV10-3 with TRBJ2-7; 11 bases agree with TRBD2. The CDR3 spans 15 residues. V lost 10 bases, J lost 4 bases, and 12 bases stayed unmatched. CDR1 ENHRY and CDR2 SYGVKD come from the germline V gene. DNA of the CDR3: TGTGCCACCAAAGGGGCTAGCGGGAGGCCATACGAGCAGTACTTC. It specifies CATKGASGRPYEQYF.

The chain joins TRBV2 to TRBJ1-1; D uncertain. Trimming left V 0 bases short and J 4 bases short, with 6 bases between. CDR1 SNHLY and CDR2 FYNNEI come from the germline V gene. This CDR3 region has 13 residues. The CDR3 loop reads CASSEAGSTEAFF. CDR3 bases: TGTGCCAGCAGTGAAGCAGGGAGCACTGAAGCTTTCTTT.

V and J are TRBV20-1 and TRBJ1-1; D is unresolved. Germline CDR1 and CDR2: DFQATT and SNEGSKA (reference sequence). V was clipped by 6 bases and J by 1 base, with 15 bases between them. This CDR3 is built from 14 residues. CDR3 protein: CSARWGRENTEAFF. The CDR3 bases are TGCAGTGCCCGTTGGGGTCGTGAGAACACTGAAGCTTTCTTT.

V usage is TRBV20-1 and J usage is TRBJ2-1; D assignment may be TRBD1 or TRBD2 (5 bases each). This CDR3 has 12 amino acids. The V and J ends lost 1 base and 5 bases respectively, with 6 bases between them. CDR1 and CDR2 (germline): DFQATT, SNEGSKA (reference sequence). In nucleotides, the CDR3 is TGCAGTGCTAGAGGGGACCACAATGAGCAGTTCTTC. Translated, it gives CSARGDHNEQFF.